Below, 28 T cell receptor beta chains from the same sample are listed, as sequenced in a study of glioma-infiltrating T cells. Amplification of TCR alpha and beta CDR3 regions from RNA used iRepertoire nested multiplex PCR. Via MiXCR, TCRdb re-called the multiplex PCR reads, giving one row per CDR3 protein. The sample lists 90,000 to 100,000 distinct CDR3 sequences, 40% seen once, with more than 30% in the top ten. The sequenced sample was glioma tissue, nonneoplastic brain tissue, or PBMCs (not recorded which). Receptor source: a human donor with low-grade glioma or glioblastoma, undergoing nonglioma brain surgery, or in good health (not recorded which).

This clonotype was detected ten times or more. The genes are TRBV6-6 and TRBJ2-2, with 9 bases that match TRBD1. Germline lookup yields CDR1 MNHNY and CDR2 SVGAGI (reference sequence). Trimming removed 0 bases from V and 4 bases from J; junction bases left unmatched: 6. There are 17 residues in the CDR3. CDR3 region: CASSYSRTGVGTGELFF. CDR3 nucleotide sequence: TGTGCCAGCAGTTACTCGAGGACAGGGGTCGGCACCGGGGAGCTGTTTTTT.

This clonotype was recorded at least ten times. This sequence joins TRBV4-2 and TRBJ1-3; D is uncertain. CDR1 and CDR2 from the germline V gene are LGHNA and YNFKEQ. The CDR3 is 15 residues long. Trimming took off 0 bases at V and 0 bases at J, with 6 bases between the two ends. Written as DNA, the CDR3 is TGTGCCAGCAGCCAAGAGGGGAGCTCTGGAAACACCATATATTTT. Translation: CASSQEGSSGNTIYF.

The table lists this clonotype with many counts. This sequence joins TRBV2 and TRBJ2-5, with 7 bases that match TRBD1. CDR3 size: 14 residues. The J segment lost 1 base and the V segment lost 6 bases, leaving 5 bases of the junction unmatched. Per the germline V gene, CDR1 is SNHLY and CDR2 is FYNNEI. The CDR3 sequence: CASRIQGLQETQYF. In DNA form, the CDR3 reads TGTGCCAGCAGAATACAGGGGCTCCAAGAGACCCAGTACTTC.

This clonotype has a single count. One end of the junction is discordant with germline, which a read error may explain. The V and J genes are TRBV28 and TRBJ2-5, with no clear D. The germline V gene has CDR1 MDHEN and CDR2 SYDVKM. The CDR3 totals 13 residues. CDR3 loop: CASSPTGPETQYF. The DNA for the CDR3 is TGTGCCAGCAGCCCTACCGGGCCAGAGACCCAGTACTTT.

The chain joins TRBV27 to TRBJ2-6, with TRBD2 matching over 12 bases. There are 18 residues in the CDR3. Germline V gene lookup returns CDR1 MNHEY and CDR2 SMNVEV (reference sequence). V shed 6 bases, J shed 0 bases, and the junction held 6 bases outside the gene matches. The CDR3 protein is CASSPLAGGISGANVLTF. DNA of the CDR3: TGTGCCAGCAGCCCCCTAGCGGGAGGGATCTCTGGGGCCAACGTCCTGACTTTC.

For this clonotype: A junction end diverges from the germline sequence, so it may reflect a read error. The V gene is TRBV4-1, the J gene TRBJ2-1, with 11 bases that match TRBD2. Germline CDR1 and CDR2: MGHRA and YSYEKL. The CDR3 covers 17 residues. The CDR3 nucleotides are TGCGCCAGCAGCCAAGGGGGGACTAGCGGACTCTCGGGTGAGCAGTATTTC. Its translation is CASSQGGTSGLSGEQYF.

With respect to this clonotype: This may stem from a read error, because a much larger clone lies one nucleotide away. The chain has TRBV3-1 and TRBJ2-7; D is ambiguous. This CDR3 has 15 amino acids. Germline values: CDR1 LGHDT, CDR2 YNNKEL (reference sequence). CDR3 in amino acids: CASSQASLVTYVQYF. In DNA form, the CDR3 reads TGTGCCAGCAGCCAAGCATCTTTAGTAACCTACGTGCAGTACTTC.

This clonotype was counted ten times or more. The genes are TRBV24-1 and TRBJ2-1; D remains ambiguous. Trimming took 5 bases from V and 7 from J, leaving 5 bases between them. Looked up from germline, CDR1 is KGHDR and CDR2 is SFDVKD. The CDR3 length is 11 residues. The CDR3 loop is CATSALNEQFF. Written as DNA, the CDR3 is TGTGCCACCAGTGCATTGAATGAGCAGTTCTTC.

With respect to this clonotype: This could be a read error, since a much larger clone is one nucleotide away. The J gene is TRBJ2-4, the V gene TRBV7-7; the D is unclear. This CDR3 comprises 13 residues. Germline CDR1 reads SSHAT; CDR2 reads FNYEAQ (reference sequence). V was shortened by 2 bases and J by 8 bases, with 10 bases between the two germline ends. In DNA form, the CDR3 reads TGTGCCAGCAGCTTAATACAAGGAGACATTCAGTACTTC. Translated, it gives CASSLIQGDIQYF.

This clonotype was seen at least ten times. The CDR3 coding sequence is TGTGCCAGCAGCCCCAGGGGCCATACCTACAATGAGCAGTTCTTC. It is translated as CASSPRGHTYNEQFF. V is TRBV7-9 and J is TRBJ2-1, with a weak D call TRBD1 (6 bases). Germline V gene sequence: CDR1 SEHNR, CDR2 FQNEAQ (reference sequence). The CDR3 is 15 amino acids. V lost 5 bases, J lost 2 bases, and 13 bases lay in between.

The table lists this clonotype with many counts. A much larger clone differs by one base, so this may be a read error. In this CDR3 the conserved last residue, phenylalanine or tryptophan, is missing, so a read error is likely. V usage is TRBV20-1 and J usage is TRBJ2-3, with D tentatively TRBD2 (6 bases). CDR1 is DFQATT and CDR2 is SNEGSKA in the germline V gene (reference sequence). Trimming took 4 bases from V and 2 from J, leaving 13 bases between them. The CDR3 is 14 amino acids. This chain's CDR3 is CSAKWAGTTDTQYS. In DNA form, the CDR3 reads TGCAGTGCTAAGTGGGCGGGGACCACAGATACGCAGTATTCT.

This clonotype was detected many times. This chain joins TRBV20-1 and TRBJ2-7; D is possibly TRBD1 (6 bases). The CDR3 covers 16 residues. Trimming stripped 0 bases from V and 0 bases from J, with 15 bases between. CDR1 is DFQATT and CDR2 is SNEGSKA in the germline V gene (reference sequence). This CDR3 is CSARDRRTASSYEQYF. The CDR3 DNA reads as TGCAGTGCTAGAGATCGGAGGACAGCGAGCTCCTACGAGCAGTACTTC.

This clonotype was counted a single time. The rearrangement links TRBV19 to TRBJ2-3; D is perhaps TRBD2 (6 bases). Trimming cost V 5 bases and J 5 bases, with 11 bases left between them. The germline CDR1 and CDR2 sequences are LNHDA and SQIVND (reference sequence). This CDR3 comprises 13 residues. The CDR3 DNA reads TGTGCCAGTAGTGGGGACTTCCAAGATACGCAGTATTTT. It specifies CASSGDFQDTQYF.

This clonotype appeared many times. The V call is TRBV20-1, the J call TRBJ1-2, with no clear D. The CDR3 spans 11 residues. Between the trimmed V and J ends, which lost 3 bases and 4 bases, there was a span of 6 bases. CDR1 and CDR2 from the germline V gene are DFQATT and SNEGSKA (reference sequence). CDR3 loop: CSASPSYGYTF. CDR3 bases: TGCAGTGCTAGCCCCTCCTATGGCTACACCTTC.

Comments on this clonotype: This CDR3 fails to terminate in the conserved phenylalanine or tryptophan, so it likely reflects a read error. The J gene is TRBJ1-5, the V gene TRBV27, with 7 positions matching TRBD1. This CDR3 spans 16 amino acids. Trimming took 5 bases from V and 7 from J; bases not matched to a gene: 14. Germline V gene lookup returns CDR1 MNHEY and CDR2 SMNVEV (reference sequence). The CDR3 sequence is CASSPDRVGVYQPQHL. The CDR3 DNA reads as TGTGCCAGCAGTCCCGACAGGGTAGGGGTCTACCAGCCCCAGCATCTT.

Ten or more counts support this clonotype. V usage is TRBV7-3 and J usage is TRBJ2-5; D could derive from TRBD1 or TRBD2 (6 bases each). V lost 0 bases and J 5 bases, leaving 16 bases between the germline ends. The germline gives CDR1 SGHTA, CDR2 FQGTGA. This CDR3 spans 16 amino acids. The CDR3: CASSLTGPTGTETQYF. The CDR3 DNA reads TGTGCCAGCAGCTTAACGGGACCAACAGGGACTGAGACCCAGTACTTC.

This clonotype appeared many times. V is TRBV10-3 and J is TRBJ2-7, with D possibly being TRBD2 (6 bases). The germline V and J ends were trimmed by 3 bases and 4 bases, with 16 bases remaining between them. CDR3 length equals 15 residues. CDR1 and CDR2 from the germline V gene are ENHRY and SYGVKD. This chain's CDR3 is CAISDPGSGRYEQYF. DNA of the CDR3: TGTGCCATCAGTGACCCCGGGTCGGGGAGGTACGAGCAGTACTTC.

This clonotype was seen repeatedly, ten times or more. The chain employs TRBV5-1 and TRBJ2-7; maybe TRBD2 (5 bases). Looked up from germline, CDR1 is SGHRS and CDR2 is YFSETQ. The CDR3 loop spans 14 amino acids. The V and J ends lost 0 bases and 4 bases respectively, with 11 bases between them. The CDR3 nucleotides read TGCGCCAGCAGCTTGGGAACTAGTTTGTACGAGCAGTACTTC. Encoded protein: CASSLGTSLYEQYF.

As concerns this clonotype: Just one base apart from a much larger clone, this may be a read error. V is TRBV3-1 and J is TRBJ2-1, with 13 nucleotides matching TRBD2. V lost 11 bases and J lost 7; bases outside the gene matches: 11. CDR3 length equals 15 residues. Germline-derived CDR1 and CDR2 are LGHDT and YNNKEL (reference sequence). The CDR3: CAWGMTSGRSNEQFF. CDR3 nucleotides: TGTGCCTGGGGAATGACTAGCGGGAGGTCTAATGAGCAGTTCTTC.

A word on this clonotype: A much larger clone lies one base from this, so it may be a read error. The chain is built from TRBV29-1 and TRBJ2-4, with D unclear. The CDR3 is 12 residues long. Germline values: CDR1 SQVTM, CDR2 ANQGSEA. V lost 4 bases to trimming and J lost 9 bases, with 13 bases between them. This CDR3 reads CSVVTDISIQYF. In nucleotides, the CDR3 is TGCAGCGTTGTCACCGACATAAGCATTCAGTACTTC.

For this clonotype: Mismatch with germline at one junction end may stem from a read error. The chain couples TRBV2 to TRBJ2-5; D might be TRBD1 (7 bases). Germline values: CDR1 SNHLY, CDR2 FYNNEI. This CDR3 is built from 13 residues. The CDR3 loop is CTSSGGGGETQYF. The CDR3 DNA reads TGCACCAGCAGTGGAGGGGGCGGAGAGACCCAGTACTTC.

This clonotype was seen many times. This chain joins TRBV5-1 and TRBJ1-1; D is ambiguous. Germline CDR1 is SGHRS and CDR2 is YFSETQ. Trimming took 3 bases from V and 0 from J, leaving 9 bases between them. The CDR3 has 14 amino acids. The CDR3 DNA is TGCGCCAGCAGCTCGGGATTAATGAACACTGAAGCTTTCTTT. Translated, it gives CASSSGLMNTEAFF. The whole variable domain, remainder taken from reference TRBV5-1 and TRBJ1-1, is KAGVTQTPRYLIKTRGQQVTLSCSPISGHRSVSWYQQTPGQGLQFLFEYFSETQRNKGNFPGRFSGRQFSNSRSEMNVSTLELGDSALYLCASSSGLMNTEAFFGQGTRLTVV.

This clonotype has ten or more counts. V is TRBV7-8 and J is TRBJ1-4; D possibly corresponds to TRBD1 (5 bases). Germline CDR1 and CDR2: SGHVS and FQNEAQ. Trimming cost V 1 base and J 5 bases, with 11 bases left between them. The CDR3 is 15 amino acids. The CDR3 coding sequence is TGTGCCAGCAGCTTAGGTTTAGGGGTGAATGAAAAACTGTTTTTT. Protein product: CASSLGLGVNEKLFF. The full variable domain, with the rest looked up from reference TRBV7-8 and TRBJ1-4, is GAGVSQSPRYKVAKRGQDVALRCDPISGHVSLFWYQQALGQGPEFLTYFQNEAQLDKSGLPSDRFFAERPEGSVSTLKIQRTQQEDSAVYLCASSLGLGVNEKLFFGSGTQLSVL.

This clonotype has at least ten counts. The chain links TRBV20-1 to TRBJ2-1; no clear D. CDR1 DFQATT and CDR2 SNEGSKA come from the germline V gene (reference sequence). The CDR3 spans 14 residues. Deletions cut 6 bases from V and 8 bases from J, with 20 bases between. CDR3 residues: CSAPLRLGSDEQFF. The DNA for the CDR3 is TGCAGTGCCCCCCTCAGGCTAGGGTCCGATGAGCAGTTCTTC.

This clonotype appeared many times. This chain joins TRBV18 and TRBJ2-1, with a tentative D call TRBD1 (6 bases). Trimming removed 3 bases at V and 3 bases at J, with 9 bases between. Looked up from germline, CDR1 is KGHSH and CDR2 is LQKENI. This CDR3 is built from 14 residues. Written as DNA, the CDR3 is TGTGCCAGCTCACCGGACAGAAACTACAATGAGCAGTTCTTC. The encoded protein is CASSPDRNYNEQFF.

The rearrangement joins TRBV12-5 to TRBJ1-2, with D possibly being TRBD1 (6 bases). V was shortened by 7 bases and J by 4 bases, with 22 bases between the two germline ends. The CDR3 totals 16 residues. CDR1 and CDR2 (germline): LGHNT, FRNRAP. CDR3 nucleotide sequence: TGTGCTAGTGTCCTTTCAACCGGGACACGGCCCTATGGCTACACCTTC. It translates to CASVLSTGTRPYGYTF.

A word on this clonotype: Germline is not matched at one junction end, which may reflect a read error. This chain uses TRBV4-2 with TRBJ2-1, with 11 bases fitting TRBD2. The CDR3 extends over 18 amino acids. Germline V gene lookup returns CDR1 LGHNA and CDR2 YNFKEQ. This chain's CDR3 is CASSQTVTASGGIDEQLF. The CDR3 nucleotides are TGTGCCAGCAGCCAAACCGTGACGGCTAGCGGGGGGATAGATGAGCAGCTCTTC.

The V call is TRBV13, the J call TRBJ1-2, with TRBD1 as a possible D gene (5 bases). This CDR3 contains 14 residues. The V end lost 2 bases, the J end lost 6 bases, and 13 bases lay between the germline ends. Germline loops: CDR1 PRHDT, CDR2 FYEKMQ (reference sequence). The CDR3 sequence: CASSLRGLPDGYTF. The CDR3 DNA follows: TGTGCCAGCAGCTTACGGGGCCTCCCCGATGGCTACACCTTC. The variable domain in full, completed from reference TRBV13 and TRBJ1-2, reads AAGVIQSPRHLIKEKRETATLKCYPIPRHDTVYWYQQGPGQDPQFLISFYEKMQSDKGSIPDRFSAQQFSDYHSELNMSSLELGDSALYFCASSLRGLPDGYTFGSGTRLTVV.